This TCR beta chain was captured in a study of post-analysis software for immune sequencing data. Study-level background: The cohort encompassed relapsing-remitting, secondary progressive and progressive-relapsing multiple sclerosis disease courses. Whole-study results and caveats: Controls had lower frequencies than patients of about 5 TRBV segments, which included TRBV5-6, TRBV5-1 and TRBV20-1. There was significantly lower normalized Chao1 diversity in multiple sclerosis patients than in controls.

Concerning this clonotype: Its antigen is not known.

The library was made from cDNA and included unique molecular identifiers. TCRdb used MiXCR to reprocess the PCR reads, holding one entry per CDR3 protein. The repertoire has fewer than 900,000 distinct CDR3 sequences, roughly 50% of them found once; the top ten carry roughly 5%. This CDR3 spans 15 amino acids. Per the germline V gene, CDR1 is DFQATT and CDR2 is SNEGSKA (reference sequence). The ends were cut back, 3 bases at V and 10 bases at J, with 22 bases in the middle. The chain joins TRBV20-1 to TRBJ2-1, with D possibly TRBD1 on 5 matching bases. This clonotype originated in a girl aged 5-17 years with multiple sclerosis. Sequencing used blood. CDR3 DNA: TGCAGTGCTAGCCCGACAGAGTATGGGTCTGGGGAGCAGTTCTTC. Residues: CSASPTEYGSGEQFF.